This T cell receptor (beta chain) was documented in a study of CD4 and CD8 cells across lung adenocarcinoma regions. TCRdb re-derived calls from the PCR reads in MiXCR, one entry per CDR3 protein. The table has under 15,000 distinct CDR3 sequences, 53% seen once. Donors had localized lung adenocarcinoma, a non-small cell lung cancer. V lost 5 bases and J lost 7; bases outside the gene matches: 9. The CDR3 runs to 14 residues. Germline CDR1 SGHTA, CDR2 FQGNSA. This clonotype originated in a female donor with lung adenocarcinoma. The CD4 and CD8 labels of this study may be unreliable. Sample: CD8+ T cells from the center of a lung tumor. The chain couples TRBV7-2 to TRBJ2-7; the match to TRBD1 covers 9 bases. Here the CDR3 DNA reads TGTGCCAGCAGCCCTGCCGGGACAGGGAGGGAGCAGTACTTC. Translated: CASSPAGTGREQYF.